The 22 T cell receptor beta chains below come from one sample, sequenced in a study of control samples from healthy donors and cancer patients (dated by TCRdb to about 2020). Libraries were prepared through the immunoSEQ multiplex PCR assay. In its TCRdb copy, this immuneACCESS table keeps in-frame sequences only and misses some clones. Where compared with another copy, unresolved V genes explain less than half of these, and the others have no known cause. The sample includes some 150,000 clones, with about 91% observed a single time. Of the sample, about 3% falls within the top ten clones. Sequencing was performed on blood. All receptors derive from a man aged 25-40 years in good health.

The V and J genes are TRBV7-2 and TRBJ2-7; D call uncertain. The V gene's germline CDR1 is SGHTA and CDR2 FQGNSA. CDR3 length: 13 amino acids. Between the trimmed V and J ends, which lost 5 bases and 3 bases, there was a span of 11 bases. CDR3 protein: CASSPGMVYEQYF. In DNA form, the CDR3 reads TGTGCCAGCAGCCCCGGCATGGTCTACGAGCAGTACTTC.

CDR3 in amino acids: CASSSSDRIYEQYF. CDR3 nucleotides: TGTGCCAGCAGCTCAAGTGACCGAATCTACGAGCAGTACTTC. This chain joins TRBV7-9 and TRBJ2-7; D not certain. The CDR3 is made up of 14 amino acids. Germline V lookup: CDR1 SEHNR, CDR2 FQNEAQ (reference sequence). Trimming stripped 4 bases from V and 3 bases from J, with 13 bases between.

The chain couples TRBV30 to TRBJ2-7; 8 bases line up with TRBD1. CDR3 length: 13 amino acids. Germline trimming cut 1 base from V and 2 bases from J; bases unmatched to any gene: 1. CDR1 and CDR2 (germline): GTSNPN, SVGIG (reference sequence). Here the CDR3 DNA reads TGTGCCTGGAGTGGGACAGGGCCCTACGAGCAGTACTTC. This translates into CAWSGTGPYEQYF.

In nucleotides, the CDR3 is TGTGCCAGCAGTTACTCCTTGGACGGTACTAATGAAAAACTGTTTTTT. Translated: CASSYSLDGTNEKLFF. This chain connects TRBV6-2 or TRBV6-3 to TRBJ1-4; D remains unclear. Looked up from germline, CDR1 is MNHEY and CDR2 is SVGEGT. Trimming stripped 0 bases from V and 2 bases from J, with 10 bases between. This CDR3 contains 16 residues.

The chain links TRBV29-1 to TRBJ2-6, with a tentative D call TRBD1 (6 bases). Trimming removed 5 bases from V and 12 bases from J, with 17 bases in between. The CDR3 is 13 amino acids. Germline CDR1 is SQVTM and CDR2 is ANQGSEA. The CDR3 sequence is CSVLKRDTVVLTF. As DNA, the CDR3 is TGCAGCGTTTTAAAACGGGACACCGTCGTCCTGACTTTC.

The chain couples TRBV14 to TRBJ1-1; maybe TRBD1 (6 bases). The CDR3 is 15 amino acids. The ends were cut back, 0 bases at V and 8 bases at J, with 16 bases in the middle. CDR1 SGHDN and CDR2 FVKESK come from the germline V gene. CDR3 in amino acids: CASSQDLGEGVEAFF. CDR3 nucleotide sequence: TGTGCCAGCAGCCAAGATCTGGGTGAGGGGGTAGAAGCTTTCTTT.

This clone was counted a few times. The V and J genes are TRBV20-1 and TRBJ1-2; no clear D. This CDR3 is built from 13 residues. V was cut by 3 bases and J by 0 bases, with 8 bases left in between. Germline V gene sequence: CDR1 DFQATT, CDR2 SNEGSKA (reference sequence). CDR3 residues: CSASGMSNYGYTF. The CDR3, as DNA: TGCAGTGCTAGTGGCATGTCTAACTATGGCTACACCTTC.

The chain recombines TRBV7-9 with TRBJ1-6; D ambiguous. The V gene's germline CDR1 is SEHNR and CDR2 FQNEAQ (reference sequence). Trimming left V 6 bases short and J 7 bases short, with 7 bases between. This CDR3 spans 12 amino acids. CDR3 loop: CASSSANSPLHF. As DNA, the CDR3 is TGTGCCAGCAGTTCTGCAAATTCACCCCTCCACTTT.

The genes are TRBV12-5 and TRBJ1-2, with D perhaps TRBD1 (5 bases). CDR1 and CDR2 from the germline V gene are LGHNT and FRNRAP. V lost 6 bases, J lost 5 bases, and 13 bases lay in between. The CDR3 length is 13 residues. Here the CDR3 reads CASGSGTDYGYTF. CDR3 DNA: TGTGCTAGTGGCTCCGGGACGGATTATGGCTACACCTTC.

This clone was observed a few times. The V call is TRBV2, the J call TRBJ1-1; TRBD1 matches at 9 bases. The CDR3 spans 16 residues. Germline-derived CDR1 and CDR2 are SNHLY and FYNNEI. V dropped 6 bases and J dropped 1; count of bases not matched to a gene: 9. CDR3 protein: CASSQDRGRENTEAFF. In DNA, the CDR3 is TGTGCCAGCAGCCAAGACAGGGGGAGGGAGAACACTGAAGCTTTCTTT.

This chain uses TRBV12-3 or TRBV12-4 with TRBJ2-7, with TRBD1 as a possible D gene (6 bases). Trimming cost V 6 bases and J 8 bases, with 11 bases left between them. This CDR3 is 11 amino acids long. The CDR3 spells CASSPRDKQYF. The DNA of the CDR3 is TGTGCCAGCAGCCCTCGGGACAAGCAGTACTTC.

This clone was counted a single time. This chain joins TRBV19 and TRBJ1-5, with D maybe TRBD1 (5 bases). Germline V gene lookup returns CDR1 LNHDA and CDR2 SQIVND (reference sequence). This CDR3 spans 15 amino acids. V dropped 2 bases and J dropped 4 bases, with 12 bases sitting between them. CDR3 sequence (DNA): TGTGCCAGTAGTATAAATGGGGGGTCGAATCAGCCCCAGCATTTT. Its protein is CASSINGGSNQPQHF.

The sample holds a few counts of this clone. This chain uses TRBV7-2 with TRBJ1-6; D gene uncertain. Trimming removed 6 bases at V and 1 base at J, with 7 bases between. The CDR3 covers 14 residues. Germline assignment: CDR1 SGHTA and CDR2 FQGNSA. The CDR3 DNA reads TGTGCCAGCAGGGTTGGTTCCTATAATTCACCCCTCCACTTT. Amino acids: CASRVGSYNSPLHF.

This chain uses TRBV19 with TRBJ1-1; D call uncertain. The CDR3 consists of 16 residues. V was cut by 5 bases and J by 0 bases, with 16 bases left in between. Per the germline V gene, CDR1 is LNHDA and CDR2 is SQIVND (reference sequence). CDR3 sequence: CASSSPGPDMNTEAFF. CDR3 nucleotides: TGTGCCAGTAGTTCCCCCGGGCCGGATATGAACACTGAAGCTTTCTTT.

The rearrangement links TRBV30 to TRBJ1-2; D remains ambiguous. Germline CDR1 is GTSNPN and CDR2 is SVGIG (reference sequence). V lost 1 base and J lost 8, with 11 bases in between. The CDR3 runs to 12 residues. The CDR3: CAWSEESEGYTF. As DNA, the CDR3 is TGTGCCTGGAGTGAGGAGTCCGAAGGCTACACCTTC.

The J gene is TRBJ2-7, the V gene TRBV7-6; the D gene is possibly TRBD1 (5 bases). From germline, CDR1 is SGHVS and CDR2 FNYEAQ. Between the trimmed V and J ends, which lost 5 bases and 0 bases, there was a span of 20 bases. The length of the CDR3 is 17 residues. DNA of the CDR3: TGTGCCAGCAGCCCTAGGGGCGGTGGTTATATCTCCTACGAGCAGTACTTC. It is translated as CASSPRGGGYISYEQYF.

The chain has TRBV5-1 and TRBJ2-5; D gene unclear. This CDR3 contains 14 residues. The germline gives CDR1 SGHRS, CDR2 YFSETQ. Trimming pared 0 bases from V and 3 bases from J, leaving 9 bases between. CDR3 bases: TGCGCCAGCAGCTTGGGTTGGCTAGAAGAGACCCAGTACTTC. Amino acids: CASSLGWLEETQYF.

In its sample, this clone was seen a few times. This chain uses TRBV2 with TRBJ1-4, with 7 bases matching TRBD1. With V trimmed by 7 bases and J by 5 bases, 10 bases remained unmatched. Per the germline V gene, CDR1 is SNHLY and CDR2 is FYNNEI. The CDR3 is made up of 15 amino acids. The CDR3, as DNA: TGTGCCAGCACCGGACCGGGGACAGAAAATGAAAAACTGTTTTTT. Translating it yields CASTGPGTENEKLFF.

This chain's CDR3 is CASSPSLSGAEAFF. CDR3 DNA: TGTGCCAGCAGCCCTAGTTTATCCGGGGCTGAAGCTTTCTTT. The V and J genes are TRBV11-2 and TRBJ1-1; no reliable D call. Germline assignment: CDR1 SGHAT and CDR2 FQNNGV. The CDR3 length is 14 residues. The ends were cut back, 5 bases at V and 6 bases at J, with 16 bases in the middle. Full variable domain (missing parts from reference TRBV11-2 and TRBJ1-1): EAGVAQSPRYKIIEKRQSVAFWCNPISGHATLYWYQQILGQGPKLLIQFQNNGVVDDSQLPKDRFSAERLKGVDSTLKIQPAKLEDSAVYLCASSPSLSGAEAFFGQGTRLTVV.

This chain uses TRBV12-3 or TRBV12-4 with TRBJ1-2; D possibly corresponds to TRBD1 (6 bases). The ends were cut back, 5 bases at V and 7 bases at J, with 14 bases in the middle. The CDR3 length is 13 residues. The CDR3 region has the DNA TGTGCCAGCAGTCCCACAGGGAAGGGTGGCTACACCTTC. It yields the protein CASSPTGKGGYTF.

The V and J genes are TRBV29-1 and TRBJ1-1; D remains unclear. Trimming pared 3 bases from V and 5 bases from J, leaving 7 bases between. Germline CDR1 reads SQVTM; CDR2 reads ANQGSEA. The CDR3 totals 11 residues. The CDR3 sequence is CSVEGGTEAFF. The CDR3 region has the DNA TGCAGCGTTGAGGGCGGTACTGAAGCTTTCTTT.

V is TRBV24-1 and J is TRBJ1-1, with D tentatively TRBD1 (5 bases). Germline CDR1 is KGHDR and CDR2 is SFDVKD. This CDR3 has 13 residues. Trimming took off 2 bases at V and 8 bases at J, with 11 bases between the two ends. The CDR3 protein is CATSDWRGAEAFF. The CDR3 DNA sequence: TGTGCCACCAGTGATTGGAGGGGTGCCGAAGCTTTCTTT.